These T cell receptor beta chains were read from a single sample in a study of blood T cell repertoires in COVID-19. Using immunoSEQ multiplex PCR, the repertoire was profiled, and TCRdb retains in-frame clones only, with some absent. The sample yields 200,000 to 300,000 clones, 70% to 90% seen once. Sequences were obtained from PBMCs or T cells enriched from blood (not recorded which). The receptors derive from a woman aged 40 to 50 with acute COVID-19. The CDR3 runs from the conserved cysteine through the conserved F or W. Fields, in order: clone size, D gene, J gene, V gene, CDR3 DNA, CDR3 protein. D genes are given only for firm matches. Clone size, where shown, is once, few, many, or a class for clones that have expanded.

>few|-|TRBJ1-1|TRBV5-5
TGTGCCAGCAGCCACCGTATCGGGGCTGAAGCTTTCTTT
CASSHRIGAEAFF
>-|-|TRBJ2-7|TRBV5-1
TGCGCCAGCAGCTCCAACAGGGAACCCTCCCCCTACGAGCAGTACTTC
CASSSNREPSPYEQYF
>-|TRBD1|TRBJ1-1|TRBV7-9
TGTGCCAGCAGCCAAGACGGGACAGAAATCTTGAACACTGAAGCTTTCTTT
CASSQDGTEILNTEAFF
>-|-|TRBJ2-5|TRBV5-1
TGCGCCAGCAGCTTGGTTGGGGACTCCGAGGGACGCCAGTACTTC
CASSLVGDSEGRQYF
>-|-|TRBJ2-1|TRBV5-1
TGCGCCAGCAAGTCCGGAACTACCAATGAGCAGTTCTTC
CASKSGTTNEQFF
>-|TRBD2|TRBJ2-2|TRBV24-1
TGTGCCACCAGTGATTCGGGACTAGCGAGTGGGGAGCTGTTTTTT
CATSDSGLASGELFF
>-|TRBD2|TRBJ2-7|TRBV6-5
TGTGCCAGCATGGGCCTAGCGGAGGACTACGAGCAGTACTTC
CASMGLAEDYEQYF
>-|-|TRBJ2-1|TRBV12-3/TRBV12-4
TGTGCCAGCAGTTTAATCGCGGGGAATGAGCAGTTCTTC
CASSLIAGNEQFF
>once|-|TRBJ1-2|TRBV6-5
TGTGCCAGCACAGGGTATGGCTACACCTTC
CASTGYGYTF
>-|TRBD1|TRBJ1-2|TRBV5-4
TGTGCCAGCAGCTTGGCCGGACAGGGCCCTTATGGCTACACCTTC
CASSLAGQGPYGYTF
>once|TRBD1|TRBJ1-2|TRBV25-1
TGTGCCAGCAGTAAAGGGACAGGGGGACGGGATGGCTACACCTTC
CASSKGTGGRDGYTF
>once|TRBD1|TRBJ2-7|TRBV19
TGTGCCAGTAGTATACAGGGGGCCCCCTACGAGCAGTACTTC
CASSIQGAPYEQYF
>-|TRBD1|TRBJ1-6|TRBV30
TGTGCCTGGATGGGGGACAGTCATAATTCACCCCTCCACTTT
CAWMGDSHNSPLHF
>-|TRBD1|TRBJ2-1|TRBV12-5
TGTGCTAGTGGCGTCGGACAGGGGCGCTACAATGAGCAGTTCTTC
CASGVGQGRYNEQFF
>-|-|TRBJ2-2|TRBV2
TGTGCCAGCAGCACAACAGGGCGGAGCACCGGGGAGCTGTTTTTT
CASSTTGRSTGELFF
>-|TRBD2|TRBJ2-1|TRBV11-3
TGTGCCAGCAGCTTAAGGGGGACTAGCGCTGCGACTGAGCAGTTCTTC
CASSLRGTSAATEQFF
>-|TRBD1|TRBJ1-2|TRBV5-4
TGTGCCAGCAGCACCGCTGTGGGACAGCAGAGATACACCTTC
CASSTAVGQQRYTF